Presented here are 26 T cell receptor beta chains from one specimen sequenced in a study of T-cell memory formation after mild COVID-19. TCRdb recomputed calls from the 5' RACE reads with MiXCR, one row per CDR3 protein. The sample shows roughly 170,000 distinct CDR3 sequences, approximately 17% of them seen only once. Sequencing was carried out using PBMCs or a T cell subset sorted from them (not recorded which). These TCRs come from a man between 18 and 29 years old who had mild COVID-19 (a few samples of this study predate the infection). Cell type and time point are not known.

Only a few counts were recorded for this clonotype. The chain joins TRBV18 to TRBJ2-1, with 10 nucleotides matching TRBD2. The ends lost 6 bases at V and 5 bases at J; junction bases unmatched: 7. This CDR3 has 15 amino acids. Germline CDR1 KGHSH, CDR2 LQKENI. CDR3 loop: CASSLGLAENNEQFF. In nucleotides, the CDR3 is TGTGCCAGCTCCCTAGGACTAGCGGAGAACAATGAGCAGTTCTTC.

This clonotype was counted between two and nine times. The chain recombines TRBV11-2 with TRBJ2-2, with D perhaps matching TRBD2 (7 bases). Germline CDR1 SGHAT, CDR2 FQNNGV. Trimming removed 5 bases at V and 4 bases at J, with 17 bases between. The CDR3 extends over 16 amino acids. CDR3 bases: TGTGCCAGCAGCCCCCTCCGGGGGGCGGGCACCGGGGAGCTGTTTTTT. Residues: CASSPLRGAGTGELFF.

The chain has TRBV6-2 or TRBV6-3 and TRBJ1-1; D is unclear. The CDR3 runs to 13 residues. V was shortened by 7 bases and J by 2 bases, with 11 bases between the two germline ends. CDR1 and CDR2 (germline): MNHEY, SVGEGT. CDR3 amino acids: CASTPAVNTEAFF. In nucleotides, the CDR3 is TGTGCCAGCACCCCGGCGGTTAACACTGAAGCTTTCTTT.

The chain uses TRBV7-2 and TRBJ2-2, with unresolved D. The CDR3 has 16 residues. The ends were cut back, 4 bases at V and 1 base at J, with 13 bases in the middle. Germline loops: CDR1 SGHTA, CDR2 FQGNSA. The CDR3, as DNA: TGTGCCAGCAGCTCCGGAAACGGCAGGAACACCGGGGAGCTGTTTTTT. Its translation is CASSSGNGRNTGELFF.

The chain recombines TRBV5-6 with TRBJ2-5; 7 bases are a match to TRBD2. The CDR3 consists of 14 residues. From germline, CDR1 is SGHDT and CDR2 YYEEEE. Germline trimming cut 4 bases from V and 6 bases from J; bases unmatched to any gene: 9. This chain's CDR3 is CASSRQLASQTQYF. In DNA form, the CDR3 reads TGTGCCAGCAGCCGCCAACTAGCGAGCCAGACCCAGTACTTC.

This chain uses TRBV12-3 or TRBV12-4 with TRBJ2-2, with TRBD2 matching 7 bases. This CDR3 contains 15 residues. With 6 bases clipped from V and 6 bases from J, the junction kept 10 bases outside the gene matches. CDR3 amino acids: CASSPPGGGAGELFF. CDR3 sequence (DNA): TGTGCCAGCAGCCCCCCGGGAGGTGGGGCCGGGGAGCTGTTTTTT.

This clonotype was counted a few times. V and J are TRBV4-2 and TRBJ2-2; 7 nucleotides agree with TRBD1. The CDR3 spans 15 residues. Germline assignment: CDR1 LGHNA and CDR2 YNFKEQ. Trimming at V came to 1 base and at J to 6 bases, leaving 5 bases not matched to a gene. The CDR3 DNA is TGTGCCAGCAGCCAAGGTCACAGGGGCGCCGGGGAGCTGTTTTTT. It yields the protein CASSQGHRGAGELFF.

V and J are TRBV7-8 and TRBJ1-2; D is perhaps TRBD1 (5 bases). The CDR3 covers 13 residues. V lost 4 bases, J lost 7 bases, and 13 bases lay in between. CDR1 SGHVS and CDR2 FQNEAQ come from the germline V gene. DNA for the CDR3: TGTGCCAGCAGCTCAGGGCCCCTTCTTGGCTACACCTTC. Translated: CASSSGPLLGYTF.

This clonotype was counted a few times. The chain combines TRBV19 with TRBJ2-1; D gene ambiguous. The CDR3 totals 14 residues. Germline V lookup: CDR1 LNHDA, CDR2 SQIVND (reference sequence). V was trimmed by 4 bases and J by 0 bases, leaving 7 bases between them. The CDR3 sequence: CASSTRTSYNEQFF. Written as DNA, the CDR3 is TGTGCCAGTAGTACCCGGACCTCCTACAATGAGCAGTTCTTC.

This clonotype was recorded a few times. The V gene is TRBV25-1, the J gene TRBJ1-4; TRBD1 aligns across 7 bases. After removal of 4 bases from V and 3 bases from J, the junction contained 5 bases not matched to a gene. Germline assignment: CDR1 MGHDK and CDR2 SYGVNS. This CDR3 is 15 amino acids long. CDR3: CASSADRAPNEKLFF. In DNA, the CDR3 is TGTGCCAGCAGTGCAGACAGGGCGCCTAATGAAAAACTGTTTTTT.

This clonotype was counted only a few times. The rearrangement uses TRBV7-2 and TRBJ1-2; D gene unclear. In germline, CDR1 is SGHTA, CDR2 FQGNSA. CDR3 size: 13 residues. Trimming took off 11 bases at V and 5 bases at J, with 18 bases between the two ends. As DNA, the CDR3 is TGTGCCTCCGACCGGCGCAGGACGTATGGCTACACCTTC. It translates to CASDRRRTYGYTF.

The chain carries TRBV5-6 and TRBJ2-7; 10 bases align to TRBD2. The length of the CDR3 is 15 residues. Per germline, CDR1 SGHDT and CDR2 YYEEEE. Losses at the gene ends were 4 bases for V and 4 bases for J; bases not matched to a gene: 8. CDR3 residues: CASSRRGLAVYEQYV. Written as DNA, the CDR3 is TGTGCCAGCAGCAGACGAGGACTAGCGGTTTACGAGCAGTACGTC.

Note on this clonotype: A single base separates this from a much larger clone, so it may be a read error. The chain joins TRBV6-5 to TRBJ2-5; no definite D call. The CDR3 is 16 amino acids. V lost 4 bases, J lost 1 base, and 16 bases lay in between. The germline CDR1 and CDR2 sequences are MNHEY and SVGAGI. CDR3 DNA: TGTGCCAGCAGTTCGACCGTGTGTTTGGGCCAAGAGACCCAGTACTTC. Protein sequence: CASSSTVCLGQETQYF.

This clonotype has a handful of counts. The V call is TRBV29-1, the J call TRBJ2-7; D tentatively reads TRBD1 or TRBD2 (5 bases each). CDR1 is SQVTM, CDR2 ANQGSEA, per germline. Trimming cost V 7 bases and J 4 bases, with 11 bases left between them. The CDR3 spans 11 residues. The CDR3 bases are TGCAGCGCCGGGACGGCATACGAGCAGTACGTC. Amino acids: CSAGTAYEQYV.

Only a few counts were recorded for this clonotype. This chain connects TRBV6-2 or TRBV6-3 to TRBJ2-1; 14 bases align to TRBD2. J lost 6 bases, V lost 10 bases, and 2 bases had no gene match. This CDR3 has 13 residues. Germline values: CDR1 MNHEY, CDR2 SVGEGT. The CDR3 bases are TGTGCCACCGGACTAGCGGGGGGCAATGAGCAGTTCTTC. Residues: CATGLAGGNEQFF.

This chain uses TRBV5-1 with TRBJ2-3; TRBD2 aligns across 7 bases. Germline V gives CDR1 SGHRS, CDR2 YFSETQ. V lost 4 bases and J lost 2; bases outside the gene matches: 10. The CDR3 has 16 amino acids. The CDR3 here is CASSRPTSRDTDTQYF. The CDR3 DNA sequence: TGCGCCAGCAGCCGCCCGACTAGCCGAGACACAGATACGCAGTATTTT.

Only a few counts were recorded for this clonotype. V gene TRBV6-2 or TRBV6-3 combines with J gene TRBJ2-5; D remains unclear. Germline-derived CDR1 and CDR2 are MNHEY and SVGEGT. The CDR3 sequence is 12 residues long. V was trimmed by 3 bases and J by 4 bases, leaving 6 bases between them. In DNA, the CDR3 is TGTGCCAGCAGTTATGGGCGAGAGACCCAGTACTTC. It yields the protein CASSYGRETQYF.

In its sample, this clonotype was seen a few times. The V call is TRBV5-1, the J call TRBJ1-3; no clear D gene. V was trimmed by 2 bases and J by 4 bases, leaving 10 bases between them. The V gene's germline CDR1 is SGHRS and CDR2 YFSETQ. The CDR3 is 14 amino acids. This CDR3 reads CASSLGSLGNTIYF. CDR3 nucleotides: TGCGCCAGCAGCTTAGGCTCTCTGGGAAACACCATATATTTT. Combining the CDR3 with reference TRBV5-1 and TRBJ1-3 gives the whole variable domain KAGVTQTPRYLIKTRGQQVTLSCSPISGHRSVSWYQQTPGQGLQFLFEYFSETQRNKGNFPGRFSGRQFSNSRSEMNVSTLELGDSALYLCASSLGSLGNTIYFGEGSWLTVV.

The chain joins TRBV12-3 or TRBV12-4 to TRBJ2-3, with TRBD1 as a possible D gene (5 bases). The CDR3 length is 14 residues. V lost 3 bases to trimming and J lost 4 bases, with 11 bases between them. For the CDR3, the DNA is TGTGCCAGCAGTTTTTGGGGCCTGGCAGATACGCAGTATTTT. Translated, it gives CASSFWGLADTQYF.

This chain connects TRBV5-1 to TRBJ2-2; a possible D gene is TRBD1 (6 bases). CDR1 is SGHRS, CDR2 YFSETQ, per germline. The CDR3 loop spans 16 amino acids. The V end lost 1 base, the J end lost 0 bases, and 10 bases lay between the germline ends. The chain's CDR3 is CASSLPGQSNTGELFF. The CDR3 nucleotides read TGCGCCAGCAGCTTGCCCGGACAGTCGAACACCGGGGAGCTGTTTTTT. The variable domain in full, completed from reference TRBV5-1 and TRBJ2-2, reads KAGVTQTPRYLIKTRGQQVTLSCSPISGHRSVSWYQQTPGQGLQFLFEYFSETQRNKGNFPGRFSGRQFSNSRSEMNVSTLELGDSALYLCASSLPGQSNTGELFFGEGSRLTVL.

Written as DNA, the CDR3 is TGCAGTGCCCCCGACGACTACAATGAGCAGTTCTTC. Amino acid sequence: CSAPDDYNEQFF. This sequence joins TRBV20-1 and TRBJ2-1; no definite D call. The CDR3 is 12 amino acids. V lost 6 bases and J lost 3, with 9 bases in between. Germline CDR1 reads DFQATT; CDR2 reads SNEGSKA (reference sequence).

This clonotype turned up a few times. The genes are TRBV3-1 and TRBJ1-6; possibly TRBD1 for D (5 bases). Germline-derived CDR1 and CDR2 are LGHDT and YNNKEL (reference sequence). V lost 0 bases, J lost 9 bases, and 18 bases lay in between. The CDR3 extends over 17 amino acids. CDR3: CASSQEGLRGAFSPLHF. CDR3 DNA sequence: TGTGCCAGCAGCCAAGAAGGGTTACGGGGCGCTTTTTCACCCCTCCACTTT.

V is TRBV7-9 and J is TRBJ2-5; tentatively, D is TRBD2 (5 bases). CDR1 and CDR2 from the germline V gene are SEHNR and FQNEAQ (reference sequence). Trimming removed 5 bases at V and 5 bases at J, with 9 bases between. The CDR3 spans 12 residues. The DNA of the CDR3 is TGTGCCAGCAGCACGCGCGGGGAGACCCAGTACTTC. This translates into CASSTRGETQYF.

The CDR3 reads CASSQAPGLATNEKLFF. The CDR3 DNA follows: TGCGCCAGCAGCCAAGCGCCGGGACTTGCAACTAATGAAAAACTGTTTTTT. V usage is TRBV4-3 and J usage is TRBJ1-4; D might be TRBD1 (5 bases). CDR3 size: 17 residues. Trimming took off 1 base at V and 0 bases at J, with 12 bases between the two ends. The V gene's germline CDR1 is LGHNA and CDR2 YSLEER.

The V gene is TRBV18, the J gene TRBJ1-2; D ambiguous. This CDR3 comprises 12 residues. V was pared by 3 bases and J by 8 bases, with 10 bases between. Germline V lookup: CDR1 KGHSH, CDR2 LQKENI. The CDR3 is CASSPEESGYTF. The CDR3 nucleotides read TGTGCCAGCTCACCTGAGGAGTCGGGCTACACCTTC.

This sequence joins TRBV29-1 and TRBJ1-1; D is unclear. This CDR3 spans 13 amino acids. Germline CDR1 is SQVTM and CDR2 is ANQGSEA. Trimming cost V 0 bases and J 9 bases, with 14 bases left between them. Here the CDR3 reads CSVEDKVQTKAFF. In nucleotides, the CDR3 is TGCAGCGTTGAAGACAAGGTCCAAACGAAAGCTTTCTTT.